The sequence of this TCR beta chain was determined in a study of cytomegalovirus exposure and HLA in healthy donors. The PCR contained 60 Vbeta and 13 Jbeta primers. TCRdb's copy holds only in-frame clones and misses some; the assay was immunoSEQ multiplex PCR. Here the sample spans fewer than 200,000 clones, roughly 85% being singletons. This CDR3 has 15 amino acids. The trim removed 6 bases at V and 6 bases at J, leaving 8 bases unmatched. Germline lookup yields CDR1 MNHEY and CDR2 SMNVEV (reference sequence). The sequenced sample consisted of PBMCs. This receptor was obtained from a man aged 40-49 years in good health and CMV-seropositive. The V and J genes are TRBV27 and TRBJ1-6; 7 positions agree with TRBD1. Written as DNA, the CDR3 is TGTGCCAGCAGCCGTACAGGGGTGGGTAATTCACCCCTCCACTTT. As protein: CASSRTGVGNSPLHF.